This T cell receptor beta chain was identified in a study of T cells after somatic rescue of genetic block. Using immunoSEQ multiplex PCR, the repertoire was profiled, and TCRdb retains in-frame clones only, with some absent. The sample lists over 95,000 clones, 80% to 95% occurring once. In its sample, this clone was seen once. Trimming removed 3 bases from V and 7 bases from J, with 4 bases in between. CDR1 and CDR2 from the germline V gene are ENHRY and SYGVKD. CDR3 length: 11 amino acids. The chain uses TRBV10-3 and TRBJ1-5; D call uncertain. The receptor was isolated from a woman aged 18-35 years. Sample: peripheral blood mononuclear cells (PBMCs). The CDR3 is CAISDSQPQHF. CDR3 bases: TGTGCCATCAGTGATTCCCAGCCCCAGCATTTT.